This TCR beta chain was profiled in a study of blood T cell repertoires in COVID-19. Under the authors' procedure: Quantification of nucleated cells was approximated via reference gene primer amplification. Produced via immunoSEQ multiplex PCR; TCRdb's table is partial and in-frame only. V and J calls and clone size are as listed in that table; D and trimming were resolved from the DNA. This table holds hundreds of thousands of clones, 80% to 90% found once. Cohorts were based on clinical histories the participants reported. This CDR3 region has 12 residues. Trimming cost V 5 bases and J 6 bases, with 10 bases left between them. Looked up from germline, CDR1 is SGHTA and CDR2 is FQGNSA.

The sample taken for sequencing was PBMCs or T cells enriched from blood (not recorded which). V gene TRBV7-2 combines with J gene TRBJ1-2; D unresolved. This TCR came from a man in his thirties or forties who had recovered from COVID-19. CDR3 sequence: CASSRAVDGYTF. CDR3 DNA sequence: TGTGCCAGCAGCCGAGCGGTGGATGGCTACACCTTC.